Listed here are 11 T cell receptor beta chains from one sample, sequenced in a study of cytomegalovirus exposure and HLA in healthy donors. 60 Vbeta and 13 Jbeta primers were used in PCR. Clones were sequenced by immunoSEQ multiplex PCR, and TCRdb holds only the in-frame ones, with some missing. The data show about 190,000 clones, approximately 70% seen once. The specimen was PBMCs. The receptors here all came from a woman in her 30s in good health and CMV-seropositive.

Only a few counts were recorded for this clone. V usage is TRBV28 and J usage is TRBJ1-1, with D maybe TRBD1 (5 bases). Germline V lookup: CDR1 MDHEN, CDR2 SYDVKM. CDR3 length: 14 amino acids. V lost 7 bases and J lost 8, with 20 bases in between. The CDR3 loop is CASKGGAGPSEAFF. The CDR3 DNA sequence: TGTGCCAGCAAGGGAGGGGCGGGCCCTTCCGAAGCTTTCTTT.

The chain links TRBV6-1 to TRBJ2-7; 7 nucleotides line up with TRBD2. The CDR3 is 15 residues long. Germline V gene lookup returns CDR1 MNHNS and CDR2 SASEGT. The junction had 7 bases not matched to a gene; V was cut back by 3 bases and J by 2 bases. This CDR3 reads CASSDWEGKTYEQYF. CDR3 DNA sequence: TGTGCCAGCAGTGATTGGGAGGGAAAAACCTACGAGCAGTACTTC.

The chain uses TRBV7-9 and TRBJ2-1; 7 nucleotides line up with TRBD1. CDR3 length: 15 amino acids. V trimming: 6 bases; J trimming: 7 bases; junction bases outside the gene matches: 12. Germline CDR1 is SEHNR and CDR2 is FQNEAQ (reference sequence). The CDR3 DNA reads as TGTGCCAGCAGTCGGACTTTCAGACAGGGAAATGAGCAGTTCTTC. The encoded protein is CASSRTFRQGNEQFF. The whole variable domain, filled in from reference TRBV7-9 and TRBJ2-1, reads DTGVSQNPRHKITKRGQNVTFRCDPISEHNRLYWYRQTLGQGPEFLTYFQNEAQLEKSRLLSDRFSAERPKGSFSTLEIQRTEQGDSAMYLCASSRTFRQGNEQFFGPGTRLTVL.

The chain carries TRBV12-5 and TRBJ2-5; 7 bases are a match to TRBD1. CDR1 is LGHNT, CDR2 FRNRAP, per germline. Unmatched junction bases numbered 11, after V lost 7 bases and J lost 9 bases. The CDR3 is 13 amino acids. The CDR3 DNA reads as TGTGCTAGTGCCAAAACCCGGGACAGCCCCCAGTACTTC. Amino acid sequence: CASAKTRDSPQYF. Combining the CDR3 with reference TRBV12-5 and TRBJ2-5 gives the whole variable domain DARVTQTPRHKVTEMGQEVTMRCQPILGHNTVFWYRQTMMQGLELLAYFRNRAPLDDSGMPKDRFSAEMPDATLATLKIQPSEPRDSAVYFCASAKTRDSPQYFGPGTRLLVL.

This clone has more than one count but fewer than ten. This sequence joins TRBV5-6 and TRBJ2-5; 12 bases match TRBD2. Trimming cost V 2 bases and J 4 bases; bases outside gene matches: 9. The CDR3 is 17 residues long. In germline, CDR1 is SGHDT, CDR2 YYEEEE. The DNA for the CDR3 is TGTGCCAGCAGCTTTTACGCGACTAGCGGGAGAGGAGAGACCCAGTACTTC. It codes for CASSFYATSGRGETQYF.

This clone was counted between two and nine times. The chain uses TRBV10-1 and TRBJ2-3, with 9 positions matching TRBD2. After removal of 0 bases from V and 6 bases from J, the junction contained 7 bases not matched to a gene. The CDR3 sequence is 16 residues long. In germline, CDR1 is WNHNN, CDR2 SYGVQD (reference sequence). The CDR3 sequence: CASSESWLAGLDTQYF. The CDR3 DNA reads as TGCGCCAGCAGTGAGTCGTGGCTAGCGGGACTGGATACGCAGTATTTT.

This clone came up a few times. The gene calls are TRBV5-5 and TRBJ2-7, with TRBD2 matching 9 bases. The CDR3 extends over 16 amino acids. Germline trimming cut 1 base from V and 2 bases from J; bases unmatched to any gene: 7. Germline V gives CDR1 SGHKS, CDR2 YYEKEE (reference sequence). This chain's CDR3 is CASSLKLAGTAYEQYF. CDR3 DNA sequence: TGTGCCAGCAGCTTGAAACTAGCGGGCACTGCCTACGAGCAGTACTTC.

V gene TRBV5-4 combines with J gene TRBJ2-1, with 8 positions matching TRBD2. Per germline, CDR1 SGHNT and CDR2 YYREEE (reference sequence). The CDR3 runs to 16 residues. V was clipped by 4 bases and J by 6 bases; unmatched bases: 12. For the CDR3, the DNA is TGTGCCAGCAGCCTGGACCCCGGGACTAGTAGCAATGAGCAGTTCTTC. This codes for CASSLDPGTSSNEQFF.

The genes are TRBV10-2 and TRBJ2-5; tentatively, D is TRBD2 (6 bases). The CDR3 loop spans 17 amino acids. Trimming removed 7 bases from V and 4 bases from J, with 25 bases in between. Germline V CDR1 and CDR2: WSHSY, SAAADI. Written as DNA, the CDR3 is TGCGCCAGCAAAGAATGGCGGGAATCCCCAAAAGGAGAGACCCAGTACTTC. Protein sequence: CASKEWRESPKGETQYF.

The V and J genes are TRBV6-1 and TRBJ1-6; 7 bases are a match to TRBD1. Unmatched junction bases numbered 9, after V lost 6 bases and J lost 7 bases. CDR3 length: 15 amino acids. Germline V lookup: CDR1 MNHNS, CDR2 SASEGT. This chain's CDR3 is CASRIRGVENSPLHF. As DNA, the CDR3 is TGTGCCAGCAGGATCAGGGGGGTAGAAAATTCACCCCTCCACTTT.

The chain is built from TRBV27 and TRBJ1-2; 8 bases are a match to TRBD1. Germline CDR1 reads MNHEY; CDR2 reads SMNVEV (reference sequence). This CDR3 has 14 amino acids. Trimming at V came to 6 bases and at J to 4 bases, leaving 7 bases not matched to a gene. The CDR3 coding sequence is TGTGCCAGCAGCCAAGGACAGGGAATCTATGGCTACACCTTC. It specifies CASSQGQGIYGYTF.